A single T cell receptor (beta chain) is shown here with its context. Antigen: not known. The data are from a study of T cells in tumors after PD-1 blockade. For the study at large: Patients had no prior checkpoint blockade, systemic immunosuppressants, or anti-cancer therapy within 4 weeks. Some patients also took daily vismodegib 150 mg during anti-PD-1 treatment. Peripheral blood samples averaged about 33,000 unique clonotypes and 100,000 to 130,000 templates. Findings and limits, study-wide: About 40% of tumor TCR clonotypes were also found in blood.

TCRdb keeps only in-frame clones here, not all; method: immunoSEQ multiplex PCR. Among roughly 50,000 clones listed, around 85% were seen once. This CDR3 region has 14 residues. The V end was cut by 3 bases, the J end by 0 bases, with 6 bases between. The sequences come from PBMCs, collected before anti-PD-1 treatment. The chain has TRBV23-1 and TRBJ1-3; D perhaps matches TRBD1 (5 bases). TRBV23-1 is treated as an ORF (open reading frame) with a function not yet certain. This sequence was found in a human donor with basal cell carcinoma. The CDR3 nucleotides read TGCGCCAGCAGTCATGGGGGCTCTGGAAACACCATATATTTT. This codes for CASSHGGSGNTIYF.